Described below is a single T cell receptor beta chain sequence and its context. Its target is unknown. One end of the junction fails to match germline, which may point to a read error. RNA was extracted from bulk tissue without any cell sorting. Distant lung tissue was collected more than 3 cm away from the tumor edge. This record belongs to a study of tumor and adjacent non-tumor tissue in lung cancer. Study information: Samples averaged roughly 4 million productive TCRbeta reads each. Study-level findings and limits: Top 100 clones took a larger repertoire share in normal lung. Higher tumor TCR diversity was associated with shorter survival.

A modified ARM-PCR protocol with three rounds of nested PCR amplified TCRbeta. TCRdb re-analysed the multiplex PCR reads in MiXCR, keeping a single row per CDR3 protein. The sample has 50,000 or so distinct CDR3 sequences, 70% to 80% seen once. Germline V gene data show CDR1 as LGHNA and CDR2 as YSLEER. The CDR3 totals 16 residues. The sample was distant non-tumor lung tissue. The genes are TRBV4-3 and TRBJ1-2; 8 bases fit TRBD1. The clonotype was recovered from a woman in her sixties or seventies with non-small cell lung cancer. CDR3 sequence (DNA): TGCGCCAGCAGCCTCACATCGGACAGGGCCGGCTATGGCTACGCCTTC. This encodes CASSLTSDRAGYGYAF.